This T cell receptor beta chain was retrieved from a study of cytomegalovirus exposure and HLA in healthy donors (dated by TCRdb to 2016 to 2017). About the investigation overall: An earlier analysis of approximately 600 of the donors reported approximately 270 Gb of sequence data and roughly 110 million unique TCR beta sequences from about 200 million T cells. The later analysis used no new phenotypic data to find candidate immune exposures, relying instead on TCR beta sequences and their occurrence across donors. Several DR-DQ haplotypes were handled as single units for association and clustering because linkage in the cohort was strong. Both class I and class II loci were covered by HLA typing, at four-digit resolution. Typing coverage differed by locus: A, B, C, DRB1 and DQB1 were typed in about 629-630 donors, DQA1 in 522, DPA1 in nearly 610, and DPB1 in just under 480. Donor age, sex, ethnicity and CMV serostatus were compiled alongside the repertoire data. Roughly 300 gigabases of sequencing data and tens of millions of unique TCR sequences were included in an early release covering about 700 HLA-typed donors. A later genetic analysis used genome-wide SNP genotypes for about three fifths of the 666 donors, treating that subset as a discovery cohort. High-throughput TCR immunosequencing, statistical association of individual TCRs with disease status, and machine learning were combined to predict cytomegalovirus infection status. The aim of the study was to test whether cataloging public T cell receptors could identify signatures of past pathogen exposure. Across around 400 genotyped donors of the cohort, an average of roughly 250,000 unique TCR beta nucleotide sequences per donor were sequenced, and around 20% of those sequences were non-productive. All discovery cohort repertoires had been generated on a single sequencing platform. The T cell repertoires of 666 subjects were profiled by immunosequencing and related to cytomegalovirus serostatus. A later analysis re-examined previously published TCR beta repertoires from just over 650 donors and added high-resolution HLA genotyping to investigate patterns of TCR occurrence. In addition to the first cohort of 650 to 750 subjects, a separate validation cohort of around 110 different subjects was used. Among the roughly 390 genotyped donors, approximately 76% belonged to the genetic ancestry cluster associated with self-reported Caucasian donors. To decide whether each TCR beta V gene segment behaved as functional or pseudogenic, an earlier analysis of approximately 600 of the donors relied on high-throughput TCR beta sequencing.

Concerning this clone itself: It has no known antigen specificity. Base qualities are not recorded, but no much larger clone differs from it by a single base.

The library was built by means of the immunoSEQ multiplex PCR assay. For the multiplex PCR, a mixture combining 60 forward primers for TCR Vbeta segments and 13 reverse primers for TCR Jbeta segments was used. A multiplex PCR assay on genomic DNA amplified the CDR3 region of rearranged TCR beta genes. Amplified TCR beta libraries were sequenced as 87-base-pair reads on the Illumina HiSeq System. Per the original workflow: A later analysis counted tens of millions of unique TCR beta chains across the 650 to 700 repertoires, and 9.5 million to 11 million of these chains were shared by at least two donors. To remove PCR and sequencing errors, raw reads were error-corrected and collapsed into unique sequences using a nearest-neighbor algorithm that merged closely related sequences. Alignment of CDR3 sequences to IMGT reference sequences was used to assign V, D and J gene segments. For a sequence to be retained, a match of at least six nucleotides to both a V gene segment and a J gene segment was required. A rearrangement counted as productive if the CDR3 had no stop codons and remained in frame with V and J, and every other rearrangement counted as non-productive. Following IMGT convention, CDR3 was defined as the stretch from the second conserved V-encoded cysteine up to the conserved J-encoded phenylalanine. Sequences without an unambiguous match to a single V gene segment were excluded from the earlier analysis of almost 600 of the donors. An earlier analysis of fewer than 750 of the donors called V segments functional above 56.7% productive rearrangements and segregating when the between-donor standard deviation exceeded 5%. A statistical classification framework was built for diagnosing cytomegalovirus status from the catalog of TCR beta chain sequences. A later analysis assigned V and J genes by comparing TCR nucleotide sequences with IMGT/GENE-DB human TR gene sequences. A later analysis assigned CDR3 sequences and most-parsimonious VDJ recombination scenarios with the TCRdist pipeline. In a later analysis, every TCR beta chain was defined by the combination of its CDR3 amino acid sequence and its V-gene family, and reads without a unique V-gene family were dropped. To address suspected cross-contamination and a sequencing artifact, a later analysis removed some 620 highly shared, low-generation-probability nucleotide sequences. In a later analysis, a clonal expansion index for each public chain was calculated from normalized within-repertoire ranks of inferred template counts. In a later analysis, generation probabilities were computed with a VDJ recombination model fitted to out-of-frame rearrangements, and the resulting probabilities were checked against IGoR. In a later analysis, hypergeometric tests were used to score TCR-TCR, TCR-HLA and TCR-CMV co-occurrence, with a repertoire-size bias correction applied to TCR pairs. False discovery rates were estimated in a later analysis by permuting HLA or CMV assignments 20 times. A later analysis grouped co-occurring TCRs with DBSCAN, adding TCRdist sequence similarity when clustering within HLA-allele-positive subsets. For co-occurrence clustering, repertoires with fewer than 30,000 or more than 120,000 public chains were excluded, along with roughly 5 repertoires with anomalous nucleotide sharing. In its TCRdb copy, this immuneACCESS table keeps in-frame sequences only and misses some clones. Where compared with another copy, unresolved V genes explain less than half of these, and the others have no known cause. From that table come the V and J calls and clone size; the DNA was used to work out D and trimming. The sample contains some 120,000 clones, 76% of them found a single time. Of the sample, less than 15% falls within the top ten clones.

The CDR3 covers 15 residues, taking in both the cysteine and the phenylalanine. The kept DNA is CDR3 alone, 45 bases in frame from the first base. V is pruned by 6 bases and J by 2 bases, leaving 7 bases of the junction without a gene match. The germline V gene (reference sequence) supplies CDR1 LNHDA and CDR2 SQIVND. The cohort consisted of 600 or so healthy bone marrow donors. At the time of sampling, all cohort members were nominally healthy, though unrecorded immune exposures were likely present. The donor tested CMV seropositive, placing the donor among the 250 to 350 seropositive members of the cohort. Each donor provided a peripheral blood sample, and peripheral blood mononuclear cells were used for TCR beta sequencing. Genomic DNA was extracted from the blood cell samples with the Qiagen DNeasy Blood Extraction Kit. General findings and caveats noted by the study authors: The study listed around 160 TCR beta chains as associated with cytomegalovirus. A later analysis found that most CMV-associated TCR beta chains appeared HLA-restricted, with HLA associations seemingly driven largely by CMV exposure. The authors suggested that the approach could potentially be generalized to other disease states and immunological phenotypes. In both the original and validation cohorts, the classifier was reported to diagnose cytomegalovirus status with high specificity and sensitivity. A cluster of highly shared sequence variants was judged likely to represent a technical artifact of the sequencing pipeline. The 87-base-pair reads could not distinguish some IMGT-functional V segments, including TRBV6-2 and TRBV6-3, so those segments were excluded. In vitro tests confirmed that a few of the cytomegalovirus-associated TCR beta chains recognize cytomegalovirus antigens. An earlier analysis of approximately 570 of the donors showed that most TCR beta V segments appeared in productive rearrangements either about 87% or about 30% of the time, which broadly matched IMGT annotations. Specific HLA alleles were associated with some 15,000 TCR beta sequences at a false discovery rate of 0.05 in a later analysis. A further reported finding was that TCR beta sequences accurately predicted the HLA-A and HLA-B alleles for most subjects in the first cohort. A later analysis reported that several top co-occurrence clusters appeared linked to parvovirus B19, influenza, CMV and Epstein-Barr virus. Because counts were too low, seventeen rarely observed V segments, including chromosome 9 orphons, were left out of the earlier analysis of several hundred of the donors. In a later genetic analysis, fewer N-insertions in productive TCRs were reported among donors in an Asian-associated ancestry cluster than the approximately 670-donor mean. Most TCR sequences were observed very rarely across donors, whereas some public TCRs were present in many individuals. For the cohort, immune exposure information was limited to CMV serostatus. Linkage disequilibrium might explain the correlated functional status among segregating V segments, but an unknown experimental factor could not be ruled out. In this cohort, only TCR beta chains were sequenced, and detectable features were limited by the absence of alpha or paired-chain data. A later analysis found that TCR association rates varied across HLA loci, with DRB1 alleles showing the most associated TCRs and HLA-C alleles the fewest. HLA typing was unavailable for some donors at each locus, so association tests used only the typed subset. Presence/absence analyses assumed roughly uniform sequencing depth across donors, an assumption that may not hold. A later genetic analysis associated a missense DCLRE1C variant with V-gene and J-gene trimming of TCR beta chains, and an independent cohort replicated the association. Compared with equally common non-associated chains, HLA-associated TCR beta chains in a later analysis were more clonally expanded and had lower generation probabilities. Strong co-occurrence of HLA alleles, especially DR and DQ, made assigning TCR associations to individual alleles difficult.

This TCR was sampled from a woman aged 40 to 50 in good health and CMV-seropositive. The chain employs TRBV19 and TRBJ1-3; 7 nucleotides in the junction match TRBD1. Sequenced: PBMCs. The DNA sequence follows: TGTGCCAGTAGGGGGCTCGGGACAGCTGGAAACACCATATATTTT. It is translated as CASRGLGTAGNTIYF.